This TCR beta chain was profiled in a study of cytomegalovirus exposure and HLA in healthy donors. As concerns this clone: Its target is not known.

General study results and limits: The productive fraction for most TCR beta V segments was about 90% or about 30% in an earlier analysis. A later analysis found common viral pathogens apparently linked to several of the most significant clusters.

The CDR3 runs 14 residues. CDR1 is SGHTA, CDR2 FQGNSA, per germline. With 1 base removed from V and 2 bases from J, the gap between germline ends came to 7 bases. A multiplex PCR was run with 60 Vbeta primers and 13 Jbeta primers. Libraries were prepared by immunoSEQ multiplex PCR; TCRdb keeps only in-frame clonotypes and omits some of them. The sample consists of under 200,000 clones, roughly 84% of them appearing once. As for the donors, each was a healthy bone marrow donor. The sample taken for sequencing was PBMCs. The clonotype originates from a man aged 30-40 years in good health and CMV-seronegative. The chain joins TRBV7-2 to TRBJ2-3; D remains ambiguous. The DNA for the CDR3 is TGTGCCAGCAGCTTAGTGAGTAACACAGATACGCAGTATTTT. Translated, it gives CASSLVSNTDTQYF. Complete variable domain (other parts from reference TRBV7-2 and TRBJ2-3): GAGVSQSPSNKVTEKGKDVELRCDPISGHTALYWYRQSLGQGLEFLIYFQGNSAPDKSGLPSDRFSAERTGGSVSTLTIQRTQQEDSAVYLCASSLVSNTDTQYFGPGTRLTVL.